The rows below give T cell receptor beta chains drawn from one sample of a study of blood T cell repertoires in COVID-19. Clones were sequenced by immunoSEQ multiplex PCR, and TCRdb holds only the in-frame ones, with some missing. In the table there are 200,000 to 250,000 clones, about 83% of which are singletons. The sample comprised peripheral blood. The receptors derive from a man aged 50-60 years with active or convalescent COVID-19. Each CDR3 is given with its conserved first and last residue. The order of the fields is D gene, V gene, clone size, J gene, CDR3 protein, CDR3 DNA. D genes are given only for firm matches. The listing skips clone size in some rows; elsewhere it reads once, few, many or a size class.

D gene: NA; V gene: TRBV2; clone size: NA; J gene: TRBJ1-1; CDR3 protein: CASSDREGTEAFF; CDR3 DNA: TGTGCCAGCAGTGACAGGGAGGGCACTGAAGCTTTCTTT
D gene: TRBD1; V gene: TRBV29-1; clone size: NA; J gene: TRBJ1-4; CDR3 protein: CSVEDPDRVGEKLFF; CDR3 DNA: TGCAGCGTTGAAGATCCTGACAGGGTGGGTGAAAAACTGTTTTTT
D gene: NA; V gene: TRBV29-1; clone size: NA; J gene: TRBJ2-3; CDR3 protein: CSARGQGLGDTQYF; CDR3 DNA: TGCAGCGCCCGTGGGCAGGGGTTGGGAGATACGCAGTATTTT
D gene: NA; V gene: TRBV30; clone size: once; J gene: TRBJ2-2; CDR3 protein: CAWSVGVGFTGELFF; CDR3 DNA: TGTGCCTGGAGTGTAGGGGTAGGGTTCACCGGGGAGCTGTTTTTT
D gene: TRBD2; V gene: TRBV5-1; clone size: many; J gene: TRBJ2-2; CDR3 protein: CASSLVSGSTGELFF; CDR3 DNA: TGCGCCAGCAGCTTGGTTAGCGGGAGTACCGGGGAGCTGTTTTTT
D gene: NA; V gene: TRBV28; clone size: NA; J gene: TRBJ2-3; CDR3 protein: CATTKGVTSTDTQYF; CDR3 DNA: TGTGCCACCACTAAAGGGGTAACGAGCACAGATACGCAGTATTTT
D gene: NA; V gene: TRBV7-3; clone size: NA; J gene: TRBJ2-3; CDR3 protein: CASSLGGGYTDTQYF; CDR3 DNA: TGTGCCAGCAGCTTAGGTGGGGGGTATACAGATACGCAGTATTTT
D gene: TRBD1; V gene: TRBV20-1; clone size: NA; J gene: TRBJ1-1; CDR3 protein: CSARGRTGAFF; CDR3 DNA: TGCAGTGCTAGAGGTAGGACAGGAGCTTTCTTT
D gene: TRBD1; V gene: TRBV19; clone size: NA; J gene: TRBJ2-1; CDR3 protein: CASSIRDSPYNEQFF; CDR3 DNA: TGTGCCAGTAGTATCCGGGACAGCCCCTACAATGAGCAGTTCTTC
D gene: TRBD2; V gene: TRBV30; clone size: few; J gene: TRBJ2-3; CDR3 protein: CAVSGLAGSRDTQYF; CDR3 DNA: TGTGCCGTCTCGGGACTAGCGGGGAGCCGAGATACGCAGTATTTT
D gene: NA; V gene: TRBV13; clone size: NA; J gene: TRBJ1-6; CDR3 protein: CASSDQGYGSPLHF; CDR3 DNA: TGTGCCAGCAGCGATCAGGGGTACGGTTCACCCCTCCACTTT
D gene: NA; V gene: TRBV11-2; clone size: NA; J gene: TRBJ1-4; CDR3 protein: CASSSRRREDEKLFF; CDR3 DNA: TGTGCCAGCAGCTCCCGACGGCGGGAGGATGAAAAACTGTTTTTT
D gene: TRBD1; V gene: TRBV6-5; clone size: NA; J gene: TRBJ2-7; CDR3 protein: CASILTTGAYEQYF; CDR3 DNA: TGTGCCAGCATCCTAACGACAGGGGCCTACGAGCAGTACTTC
D gene: NA; V gene: TRBV6-5; clone size: NA; J gene: TRBJ2-7; CDR3 protein: CASSYSFRGSYEQYF; CDR3 DNA: TGTGCCAGCAGTTACTCTTTTCGGGGATCCTACGAGCAGTACTTC
D gene: NA; V gene: TRBV30; clone size: NA; J gene: TRBJ1-5; CDR3 protein: CAWSQQGGQPQHF; CDR3 DNA: TGTGCCTGGAGTCAGCAGGGAGGGCAGCCCCAGCATTTT
D gene: TRBD1; V gene: TRBV5-4; clone size: few; J gene: TRBJ2-1; CDR3 protein: CASSLGTGTGIYNEQFF; CDR3 DNA: TGTGCCAGCAGCTTGGGGACCGGGACAGGGATCTACAATGAGCAGTTCTTC
D gene: TRBD1; V gene: TRBV15; clone size: NA; J gene: TRBJ1-1; CDR3 protein: CATSRIRGRGTEAFF; CDR3 DNA: TGTGCCACCAGCAGGATCAGGGGGCGCGGAACTGAAGCTTTCTTT
D gene: NA; V gene: TRBV29-1; clone size: few; J gene: TRBJ1-1; CDR3 protein: CSGKQGTGEAFF; CDR3 DNA: TGCAGCGGAAAACAGGGTACTGGCGAAGCTTTCTTT
D gene: TRBD2; V gene: TRBV6-5; clone size: NA; J gene: TRBJ2-7; CDR3 protein: CASSPGTSGSYEQYF; CDR3 DNA: TGTGCCAGCAGCCCCGGGACTAGCGGGTCCTACGAGCAGTACTTC
D gene: TRBD2; V gene: TRBV13; clone size: NA; J gene: TRBJ2-5; CDR3 protein: CASSRIAGVTLGQETQYF; CDR3 DNA: TGTGCCAGCAGCCGAATAGCGGGGGTGACGCTTGGCCAAGAGACCCAGTACTTC
D gene: NA; V gene: TRBV28; clone size: NA; J gene: TRBJ1-3; CDR3 protein: CASSGVNTIYF; CDR3 DNA: TGTGCCAGCAGCGGGGTAAACACCATATATTTT
D gene: NA; V gene: TRBV21-1; clone size: NA; J gene: TRBJ1-1; CDR3 protein: CASSKYGEILTGTEAFF; CDR3 DNA: TGTGCCAGCAGCAAATACGGGGAGATACTGACAGGAACTGAAGCTTTCTTT
D gene: TRBD1; V gene: TRBV19; clone size: once; J gene: TRBJ1-1; CDR3 protein: CASSLQWDRPNTEAFF; CDR3 DNA: TGTGCCAGTAGTCTCCAGTGGGACAGACCGAACACTGAAGCTTTCTTT
D gene: TRBD1; V gene: TRBV19; clone size: NA; J gene: TRBJ2-5; CDR3 protein: CASSQQGAETQYF; CDR3 DNA: TGTGCCAGTAGTCAACAGGGGGCGGAGACCCAGTACTTC
D gene: NA; V gene: TRBV2; clone size: NA; J gene: TRBJ1-2; CDR3 protein: CASSGRLLANYGYTF; CDR3 DNA: TGTGCCAGCAGCGGCAGGCTCTTAGCTAACTATGGCTACACCTTC
D gene: TRBD1; V gene: TRBV15; clone size: NA; J gene: TRBJ2-1; CDR3 protein: CATSRDQRTGSEQFF; CDR3 DNA: TGTGCCACCAGCAGAGATCAGAGGACAGGGAGTGAGCAGTTCTTC
D gene: TRBD2; V gene: TRBV6-5; clone size: NA; J gene: TRBJ2-7; CDR3 protein: CASSWTSESEQYF; CDR3 DNA: TGTGCCAGCAGTTGGACTAGTGAGAGCGAGCAGTACTTC
D gene: NA; V gene: TRBV7-9; clone size: NA; J gene: TRBJ1-1; CDR3 protein: CASSLREGVAFF; CDR3 DNA: TGTGCCAGCAGCTTAAGGGAGGGGGTAGCTTTCTTT